One and the same sample provided the 13 T cell receptor beta chains below, sequenced in a study of control samples from healthy donors and cancer patients (dated by TCRdb to about 2020). Library prep was done by the immunoSEQ multiplex PCR assay. The clones in this table, taken by TCRdb from immuneACCESS, are in-frame only. Not every clone is retained; where verified, under half of the shortfall comes from an unresolved V gene, and the cause of the rest is unknown. This sample has some 130,000 clones in its table, and more than 80% of those were observed once. The top ten clonotypes cover more than 2% of the sample. Sequenced input: blood. Receptors were obtained from a man in his late teens or twenties in good health.

V is TRBV3-1 (or the pseudogene TRBV3-2) and J is TRBJ1-3, with D uncertain. Per the germline V gene, CDR1 is LGHDT and CDR2 is YNNKEL (reference sequence). The germline V and J ends were trimmed by 6 bases and 4 bases, with 10 bases remaining between them. CDR3 length: 13 amino acids. The CDR3 nucleotides are TGTGCCAGCAGGCGGAGGGCCGGAAACACCATATATTTT. Residues: CASRRRAGNTIYF.

This chain connects TRBV4-1 to TRBJ1-3; D perhaps matches TRBD1 (6 bases). Germline lookup yields CDR1 MGHRA and CDR2 YSYEKL. The CDR3 totals 16 residues. The V gene lost 4 bases and the J gene lost 0 bases, with 13 bases spanning the gap. CDR3 coding DNA: TGCGCCAGCAGCCTATGGGCAGGGGACTCTGGAAACACCATATATTTT. Translated, it gives CASSLWAGDSGNTIYF.

The rearrangement joins TRBV7-9 to TRBJ2-1; D uncertain. Germline V gene data show CDR1 as SEHNR and CDR2 as FQNEAQ (reference sequence). This CDR3 is 16 amino acids long. Between the trimmed V and J ends, which lost 0 bases and 5 bases, there was a span of 14 bases. The CDR3 spells CASSLAESFPHNEQFF. The CDR3 DNA reads as TGTGCCAGCAGCTTAGCGGAGTCGTTCCCCCACAATGAGCAGTTCTTC.

The DNA of the CDR3 is TGTGCCAGCAGCCCGACTAGCGGGGGCAAGGATACGCAGTATTTT. This encodes CASSPTSGGKDTQYF. The J gene is TRBJ2-3, the V gene TRBV6-5; 12 positions agree with TRBD2. J was trimmed by 6 bases and V by 6 bases; bases with no gene match: 7. CDR3 length equals 15 residues. CDR1 is MNHEY and CDR2 is SVGAGI in the germline V gene.

The count of this clone is one. This rearrangement joins TRBV6-2 or TRBV6-3 to TRBJ2-1; 12 positions match TRBD2. CDR3 size: 16 residues. V trimming: 2 bases; J trimming: 4 bases; junction bases outside the gene matches: 3. Germline V gene lookup returns CDR1 MNHEY and CDR2 SVGEGT. The CDR3 DNA is TGTGCCAGCAGTTACCCTGGACTAGCGGGATACAATGAGCAGTTCTTC. Translating it yields CASSYPGLAGYNEQFF.

The genes are TRBV2 and TRBJ2-2; weak D call: TRBD1 (7 bases). The CDR3 spans 15 residues. Trimming removed 4 bases from V and 5 bases from J, with 14 bases in between. CDR1 is SNHLY, CDR2 FYNNEI, per germline. CDR3 DNA: TGTGCCAGCAGTGGGGTGACAGGGAGGACCGGGGAGCTGTTTTTT. Protein product: CASSGVTGRTGELFF.

The chain joins TRBV2 to TRBJ1-2; 9 nucleotides line up with TRBD1. Germline V lookup: CDR1 SNHLY, CDR2 FYNNEI. J was trimmed by 7 bases and V by 4 bases; bases with no gene match: 7. The CDR3 totals 14 residues. The CDR3 DNA reads TGTGCCAGCAGTGGATCCGGACAGGGGTTTGGCTACACCTTC. It codes for CASSGSGQGFGYTF. Full variable domain (remainder filled in from reference TRBV2 and TRBJ1-2): EPEVTQTPSHQVTQMGQEVILRCVPISNHLYFYWYRQILGQKVEFLVSFYNNEISEKSEIFDDQFSVERPDGSNFTLKIRSTKLEDSAMYFCASSGSGQGFGYTFGSGTRLTVV.

The J gene is TRBJ2-3, the V gene TRBV5-5; 7 positions agree with TRBD2. The trim removed 4 bases at V and 5 bases at J, leaving 10 bases unmatched. The CDR3 loop spans 15 amino acids. Per germline, CDR1 SGHKS and CDR2 YYEKEE (reference sequence). The CDR3 DNA reads TGTGCCAGCAGCCCTAGGGAGGGTTGGGGAGATACGCAGTATTTT. Its protein product is CASSPREGWGDTQYF.

The genes are TRBV18 and TRBJ1-2, with D possibly TRBD1 on 6 matching bases. The germline V and J ends were trimmed by 6 bases and 4 bases, with 18 bases remaining between them. CDR3 length: 15 residues. Germline-derived CDR1 and CDR2 are KGHSH and LQKENI. CDR3 sequence: CASSPATGFRYGYTF. CDR3 in DNA: TGTGCCAGCTCCCCTGCAACAGGGTTTCGCTATGGCTACACCTTC.

The gene calls are TRBV3-1 (or the pseudogene TRBV3-2) and TRBJ2-2, with D possibly matching TRBD1 (6 bases). V lost 4 bases and J lost 3, with 12 bases in between. Per the germline V gene, CDR1 is LGHDT and CDR2 is YNNKEL (reference sequence). The CDR3 is made up of 15 amino acids. The CDR3 loop reads CASSPGQRDTGELFF. CDR3 bases: TGTGCCAGCAGCCCGGGACAACGAGACACCGGGGAGCTGTTTTTT.

This clone has only one observation. The J gene is TRBJ1-3, the V gene TRBV19; unclear D gene. V was pared by 7 bases and J by 0 bases, with 7 bases between. The CDR3 has 13 residues. Germline CDR1 reads LNHDA; CDR2 reads SQIVND (reference sequence). CDR3 amino acids: CASNTNSGNTIYF. The CDR3 DNA reads TGTGCCAGTAACACAAACTCTGGAAACACCATATATTTT.

This clone was recorded once. The rearrangement joins TRBV5-6 to TRBJ1-6, with D possibly being TRBD1 (5 bases). Germline CDR1 is SGHDT and CDR2 is YYEEEE. Trimming removed 5 bases at V and 10 bases at J, with 16 bases between. The CDR3 is made up of 14 amino acids. The CDR3 sequence: CASRTGRGFSPLHF. In DNA, the CDR3 is TGTGCCAGCAGAACGGGACGGGGGTTCTCACCCCTCCACTTT.

The chain carries TRBV11-2 and TRBJ2-7; either TRBD1 or TRBD2 may supply D (5 bases each). The CDR3 loop spans 14 amino acids. Germline assignment: CDR1 SGHAT and CDR2 FQNNGV. Trimming removed 5 bases from V and 4 bases from J, with 15 bases in between. The CDR3 spells CASSMPGPSYEQYF. CDR3 nucleotides: TGTGCCAGCAGCATGCCGGGACCCTCTTACGAGCAGTACTTC.